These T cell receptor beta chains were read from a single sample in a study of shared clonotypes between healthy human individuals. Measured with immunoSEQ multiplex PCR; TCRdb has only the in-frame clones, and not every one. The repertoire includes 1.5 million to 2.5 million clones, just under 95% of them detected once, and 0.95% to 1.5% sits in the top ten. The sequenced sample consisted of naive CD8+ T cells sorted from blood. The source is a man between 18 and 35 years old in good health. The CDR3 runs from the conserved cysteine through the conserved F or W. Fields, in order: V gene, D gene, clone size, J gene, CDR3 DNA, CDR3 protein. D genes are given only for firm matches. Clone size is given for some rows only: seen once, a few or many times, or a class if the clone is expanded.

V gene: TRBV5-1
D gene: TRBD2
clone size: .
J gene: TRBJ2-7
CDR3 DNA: TGCGCCAGCAGGGTAAGCGGGGTACCCTACGAGCAGTACTTC
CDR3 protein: CASRVSGVPYEQYF

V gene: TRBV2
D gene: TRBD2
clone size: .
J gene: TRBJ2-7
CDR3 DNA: TGTGCCAGCATCCCCTGGATAGCGGGAGCCTACGAGCAGTACTTC
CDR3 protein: CASIPWIAGAYEQYF

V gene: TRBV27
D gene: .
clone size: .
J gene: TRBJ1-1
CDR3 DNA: TGTGCCAGCAGTTTGGGTCGTAACGTCGTCGGCACTGAAGCTTTCTTT
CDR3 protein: CASSLGRNVVGTEAFF

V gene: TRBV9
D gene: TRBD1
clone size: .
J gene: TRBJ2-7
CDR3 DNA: TGTGCCAGCGCCCCGGGACAGTCAGCCTACGAGCAGTACTTC
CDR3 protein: CASAPGQSAYEQYF

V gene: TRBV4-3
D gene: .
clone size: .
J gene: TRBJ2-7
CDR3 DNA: TGCGCCAGCAGCCAAGGCCGGACAAACTACTACGAGCAGTACTTC
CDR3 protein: CASSQGRTNYYEQYF

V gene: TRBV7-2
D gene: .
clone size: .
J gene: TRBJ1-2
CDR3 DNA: TGTGCCAGCAGCTTAGCGGACGGCTTGGATGGCTACACCTTC
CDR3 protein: CASSLADGLDGYTF

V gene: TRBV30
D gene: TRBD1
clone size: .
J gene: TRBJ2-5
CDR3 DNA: TGTGCCTGGAGTGCGGACAGGCAAGAGACCCAGTACTTC
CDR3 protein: CAWSADRQETQYF

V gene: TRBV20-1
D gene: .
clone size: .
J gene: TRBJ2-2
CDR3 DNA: TGCACCTGCAACACCGGGGAGCTGTTTTTT
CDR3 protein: CTCNTGELFF

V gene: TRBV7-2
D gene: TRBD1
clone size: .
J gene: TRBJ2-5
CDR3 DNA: TGTGCCAGCAGCATCACAGGGGGCGGATTTTCTCAAGAGACCCAGTACTTC
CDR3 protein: CASSITGGGFSQETQYF

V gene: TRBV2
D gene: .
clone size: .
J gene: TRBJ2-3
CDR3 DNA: TGTGCCAGCAGTGTTCCTTCGGAGACAGATACGCAGTATTTT
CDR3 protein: CASSVPSETDTQYF

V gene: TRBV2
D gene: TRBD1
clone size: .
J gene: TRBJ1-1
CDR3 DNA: TGTGCCAGCCAGGGACAGCTGAACACTGAAGCTTTCTTT
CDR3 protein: CASQGQLNTEAFF

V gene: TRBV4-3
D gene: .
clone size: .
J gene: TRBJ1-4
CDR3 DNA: TGCGCCAGCAGCCAAGTGTGGGCAGGCCGGGGAGAAGAAAAACTGTTTTTT
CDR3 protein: CASSQVWAGRGEEKLFF

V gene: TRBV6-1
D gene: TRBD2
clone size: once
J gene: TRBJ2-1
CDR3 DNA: TGTGCCAGCAGTGATCAGCCTGGGCTAGCGGGGGGGAATATAGTTAATGAGCAGTTCTTC
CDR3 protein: CASSDQPGLAGGNIVNEQFF

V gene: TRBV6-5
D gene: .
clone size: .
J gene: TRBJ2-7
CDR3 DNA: TGTGCCAGCAGTTGGCAGGGGAAAGGAGGGTACGAGCAGTACTTC
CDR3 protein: CASSWQGKGGYEQYF

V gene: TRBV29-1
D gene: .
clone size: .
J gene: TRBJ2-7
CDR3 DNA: TGCAGCGTTGAAGCGGGCTACGAGCAGTACTTC
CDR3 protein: CSVEAGYEQYF

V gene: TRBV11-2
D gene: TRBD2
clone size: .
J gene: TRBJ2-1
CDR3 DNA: TGTGCCAGCACCCTCGAGCGGGGGAGGTACAATGAGCAGTTCTTC
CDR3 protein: CASTLERGRYNEQFF

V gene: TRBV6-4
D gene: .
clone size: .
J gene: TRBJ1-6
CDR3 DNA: TGTGCCAGCAGTGACTCGAGTTTTTCACCCCTCCACTTT
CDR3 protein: CASSDSSFSPLHF

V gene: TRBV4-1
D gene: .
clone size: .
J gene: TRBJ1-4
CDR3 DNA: TGCGCCAGCAGCCAAGAGAGAGGGACCGAAAATGAAAAACTGTTTTTT
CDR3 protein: CASSQERGTENEKLFF

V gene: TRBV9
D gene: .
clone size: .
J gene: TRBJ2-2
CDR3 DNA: TGTGCCAGCAGCGTATCTGGGGAGCTGTTTTTT
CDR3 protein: CASSVSGELFF

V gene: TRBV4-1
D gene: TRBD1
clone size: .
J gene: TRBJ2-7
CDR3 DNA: TGCGCCAGCAGCCAAGGGACAGGGGGCTTCGAGCAGTACTTC
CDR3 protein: CASSQGTGGFEQYF

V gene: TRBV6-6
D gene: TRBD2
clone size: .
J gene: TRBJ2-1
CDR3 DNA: TGTGCCAGCAGTCCCTCGGGAGCGGGGGCGGTTGAGCAGTTCTTC
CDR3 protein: CASSPSGAGAVEQFF

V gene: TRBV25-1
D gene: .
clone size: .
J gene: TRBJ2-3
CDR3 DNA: TGTGCCAGCAGTGAAAATCCAGGCTTGAGCACAGATACGCAGTATTTT
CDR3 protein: CASSENPGLSTDTQYF

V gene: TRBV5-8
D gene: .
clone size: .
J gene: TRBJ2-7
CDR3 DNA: TGTGCCAGCAGTCTGTTTAGGACACGGAATGACTACGAGCAGTACTTC
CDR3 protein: CASSLFRTRNDYEQYF

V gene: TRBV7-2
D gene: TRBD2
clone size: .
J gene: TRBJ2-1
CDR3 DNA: TGTGCCAGCAGCTATACGGCTAGCGGACTATACAATGAGCAGTTCTTC
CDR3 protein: CASSYTASGLYNEQFF

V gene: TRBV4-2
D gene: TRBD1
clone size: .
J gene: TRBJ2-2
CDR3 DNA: TGTGCCAGCAGCCGTGGACAGGGGACAGACACCGGGGAGCTGTTTTTT
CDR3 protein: CASSRGQGTDTGELFF

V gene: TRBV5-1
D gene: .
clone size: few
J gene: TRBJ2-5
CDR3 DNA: TGCGCCAGCAGCTTGGTTGGGGAGACCCAGTACTTC
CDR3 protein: CASSLVGETQYF

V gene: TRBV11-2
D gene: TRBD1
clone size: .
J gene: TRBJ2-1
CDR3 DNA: TGTGCCAGCAGTTTGGCACCGGGACAGGGGTATGAGCAGTTCTTC
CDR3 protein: CASSLAPGQGYEQFF

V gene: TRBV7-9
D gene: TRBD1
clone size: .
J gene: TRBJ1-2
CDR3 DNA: TGTGCCAGCAGCTTACCCCTTCGGGACAGGGGTGACTACACCTTC
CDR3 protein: CASSLPLRDRGDYTF

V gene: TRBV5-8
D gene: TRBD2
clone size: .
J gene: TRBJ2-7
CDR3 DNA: TGTGCCAGCAGCGAGGGACTAGCGGACTCCTACGAGCAGTACTTC
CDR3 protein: CASSEGLADSYEQYF

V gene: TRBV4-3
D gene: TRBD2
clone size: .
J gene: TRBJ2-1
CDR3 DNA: TGCGCCAGCAGCCAGGATGCGTCTAGCGGGAGGAATGAGCAGTTCTTC
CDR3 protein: CASSQDASSGRNEQFF

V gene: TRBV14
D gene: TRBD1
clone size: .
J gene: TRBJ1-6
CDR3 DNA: TGTGCCAGCAGCCAAGGTACCGGGACAGGGCTCTATAATTCACCCCTCCACTTT
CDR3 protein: CASSQGTGTGLYNSPLHF

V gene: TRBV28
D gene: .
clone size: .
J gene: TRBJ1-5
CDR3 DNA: TGTGCCAGCAGTTCCGATCTGGCCTTCCAGCATTTT
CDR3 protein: CASSSDLAFQHF